Shown below are 6 T cell receptor beta chains from a single sample sequenced in a study of blood T cell repertoires in COVID-19. Assay: immunoSEQ multiplex PCR; the TCRdb copy retains only in-frame clones and omits some. The sample holds about 120,000 clones, roughly 78% seen once. The sample comprised peripheral blood. The receptors stem from a man aged 55 to 69 with active or convalescent COVID-19.

The genes are TRBV20-1 and TRBJ2-7, with D possibly being TRBD2 (6 bases). The CDR3 totals 16 residues. V shed 3 bases and J shed 0 bases, with 18 bases lying between them. CDR1 is DFQATT and CDR2 is SNEGSKA in the germline V gene (reference sequence). The chain's CDR3 is CSASLGRREVSYEQYF. The CDR3 DNA sequence: TGCAGTGCTAGTTTAGGGCGAAGGGAGGTCTCCTACGAGCAGTACTTC.

This clone was seen more than once but under ten times. The chain joins TRBV11-2 to TRBJ1-6; TRBD1 agrees at 7 bases. The CDR3 has 15 residues. Germline values: CDR1 SGHAT, CDR2 FQNNGV. V lost 5 bases, J lost 2 bases, and 3 bases stayed unmatched. This CDR3 reads CASSPRGAYNSPLHF. In DNA form, the CDR3 reads TGTGCCAGCAGCCCCAGGGGGGCCTATAATTCACCCCTCCACTTT. Full variable domain (missing parts from reference TRBV11-2 and TRBJ1-6): EAGVAQSPRYKIIEKRQSVAFWCNPISGHATLYWYQQILGQGPKLLIQFQNNGVVDDSQLPKDRFSAERLKGVDSTLKIQPAKLEDSAVYLCASSPRGAYNSPLHFGNGTRLTVT.

The table lists this clone with a few counts. The rearrangement joins TRBV18 to TRBJ1-1; D is possibly TRBD1 (6 bases). Germline CDR1 KGHSH, CDR2 LQKENI. Trimming cost V 9 bases and J 5 bases, with 25 bases left between them. This CDR3 contains 16 residues. CDR3 coding DNA: TGTGCCAGTGCGGCCGGGACAACCTCAAGGCGGACTGAAGCTTTCTTT. Amino acids: CASAAGTTSRRTEAFF.

This chain links TRBV5-4 with TRBJ2-7; a possible D gene is TRBD2 (5 bases). The CDR3 is 14 amino acids. V was cut by 2 bases and J by 0 bases, with 9 bases left in between. The germline V gene encodes CDR1 SGHNT and CDR2 YYREEE (reference sequence). The CDR3 DNA follows: TGTGCCAGCAGCTTCGGCGGGCGCTCCTACGAGCAGTACTTC. This encodes CASSFGGRSYEQYF.

The chain has TRBV28 and TRBJ2-1; no clear D. The V and J ends lost 2 bases and 1 base respectively, with 6 bases between them. This CDR3 has 14 residues. Germline CDR1 MDHEN, CDR2 SYDVKM. The chain's CDR3 is CASSLATSYNEQFF. The CDR3 region has the DNA TGTGCCAGCAGTTTAGCCACATCCTACAATGAGCAGTTCTTC.

J is TRBJ2-5 and V is TRBV4-2; D gene ambiguous. Trimming removed 0 bases from V and 3 bases from J, with 8 bases in between. This CDR3 spans 14 amino acids. CDR1 is LGHNA, CDR2 YNFKEQ, per germline. The CDR3 nucleotides read TGTGCCAGCAGCCAAGATAAGCTAGAAGAGACCCAGTACTTC. Amino acids: CASSQDKLEETQYF.